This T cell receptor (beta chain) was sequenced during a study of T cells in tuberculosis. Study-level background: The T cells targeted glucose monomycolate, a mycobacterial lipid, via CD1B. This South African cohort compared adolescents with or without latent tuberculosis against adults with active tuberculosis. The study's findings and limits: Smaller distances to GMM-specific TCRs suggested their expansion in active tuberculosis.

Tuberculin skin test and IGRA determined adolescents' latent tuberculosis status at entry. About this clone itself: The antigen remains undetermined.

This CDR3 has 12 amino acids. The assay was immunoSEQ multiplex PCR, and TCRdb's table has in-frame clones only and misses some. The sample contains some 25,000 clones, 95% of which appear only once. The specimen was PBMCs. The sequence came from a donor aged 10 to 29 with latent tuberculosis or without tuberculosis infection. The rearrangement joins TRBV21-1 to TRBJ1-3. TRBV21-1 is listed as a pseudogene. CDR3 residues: CARGGTGNTIYF. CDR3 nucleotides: TGTGCCAGGGGGGGTACTGGAAACACCATATATTTT.